The next 27 T cell receptor beta chains were all read from a single sample in a study of blood T cell repertoires in COVID-19. The repertoire was sequenced with immunoSEQ multiplex PCR; TCRdb's copy has only in-frame clones and lacks some. This table holds roughly 49,000 clones, 89% found once. Input material: peripheral blood. The source of these receptors is a man aged 60 to 75 with active COVID-19.

This sequence joins TRBV3-1 (or the pseudogene TRBV3-2) and TRBJ2-2; D remains ambiguous. Germline values: CDR1 LGHDT, CDR2 YNNKEL (reference sequence). The CDR3 extends over 15 amino acids. Trimming removed 3 bases at V and 7 bases at J, with 15 bases between. CDR3: CASSQSSRVGGELFF. DNA of the CDR3: TGTGCCAGCAGCCAGAGCTCCCGAGTCGGCGGGGAGCTGTTTTTT.

The gene calls are TRBV5-1 and TRBJ2-2, with TRBD2 identical over 9 bases. The CDR3 runs 16 residues. With 1 base clipped from V and 7 bases from J, the junction kept 8 bases outside the gene matches. In germline, CDR1 is SGHRS, CDR2 YFSETQ. In DNA form, the CDR3 reads TGCGCCAGCAGCTTGTTGGCTAGCGGGAATAGCGGGGAGCTGTTTTTT. Protein product: CASSLLASGNSGELFF.

The chain uses TRBV27 and TRBJ2-2, with 9 bases matching TRBD1. The germline V gene has CDR1 MNHEY and CDR2 SMNVEV (reference sequence). The CDR3 contains 17 residues. The trim removed 1 base at V and 1 base at J, leaving 4 bases unmatched. The CDR3 here is CASSLFPGQGNTGELFF. CDR3 sequence (DNA): TGTGCCAGCAGTTTATTCCCGGGACAGGGGAACACCGGGGAGCTGTTTTTT.

The chain links TRBV5-4 to TRBJ2-3; D is perhaps TRBD2 (5 bases). Between the trimmed V and J ends, which lost 1 base and 3 bases, there was a span of 15 bases. This CDR3 spans 16 amino acids. CDR1 and CDR2 (germline): SGHNT, YYREEE (reference sequence). The CDR3 DNA is TGTGCCAGCAGCTTGTACGGGATGGGCAGTACAGATACGCAGTATTTT. Encoded protein: CASSLYGMGSTDTQYF.

The V and J genes are TRBV18 and TRBJ2-5; D remains ambiguous. V lost 3 bases and J 4 bases, leaving 12 bases between the germline ends. Per the germline V gene, CDR1 is KGHSH and CDR2 is LQKENI. This CDR3 region has 14 residues. CDR3 coding DNA: TGTGCCAGCTCACCGGTCCCACAGCCAGAGACCCAGTACTTC. Protein: CASSPVPQPETQYF.

The rearrangement uses TRBV9 and TRBJ2-3, with D possibly being TRBD2 (5 bases). CDR1 is SGDLS and CDR2 is YYNGEE in the germline V gene. This CDR3 comprises 16 residues. The V and J ends lost 2 bases and 1 base respectively, with 14 bases between them. The CDR3: CASSVEGRGRTDTQYF. DNA of the CDR3: TGTGCCAGCAGCGTCGAAGGAAGAGGGCGCACAGATACGCAGTATTTT.

The chain employs TRBV30 and TRBJ1-2, with D possibly matching TRBD1 (5 bases). Trimming removed 1 base from V and 6 bases from J, with 6 bases in between. The CDR3 is made up of 11 amino acids. Germline assignment: CDR1 GTSNPN and CDR2 SVGIG (reference sequence). The CDR3 loop is CAWSEGDGYTF. In DNA form, the CDR3 reads TGTGCCTGGAGTGAAGGGGATGGCTACACCTTC.

The V call is TRBV29-1, the J call TRBJ2-7, with TRBD1 as a possible D gene (6 bases). Germline assignment: CDR1 SQVTM and CDR2 ANQGSEA. The CDR3 length is 13 residues. V was cut by 6 bases and J by 0 bases, with 12 bases left in between. CDR3 bases: TGCAGCGTCGAAACAGGGTCCTCCTACGAGCAGTACTTC. Encoded protein: CSVETGSSYEQYF.

The chain combines TRBV11-2 with TRBJ2-5; tentatively, D is TRBD2 (6 bases). CDR3 length: 19 residues. Germline loops: CDR1 SGHAT, CDR2 FQNNGV. Trimming removed 4 bases from V and 9 bases from J, with 33 bases in between. The chain's CDR3 is CASSSPTGRLGSKSPAQYF. The CDR3 DNA follows: TGTGCCAGCAGCTCTCCTACGGGGAGGTTAGGTTCTAAAAGCCCGGCCCAGTACTTC.

The chain has TRBV29-1 and TRBJ1-2; the D gene is possibly TRBD1 (6 bases). Deletions cut 5 bases from V and 2 bases from J, with 15 bases between. Germline loops: CDR1 SQVTM, CDR2 ANQGSEA. The CDR3 is 14 amino acids. This chain's CDR3 is CSVPTGGGNYGYTF. CDR3 sequence (DNA): TGCAGCGTTCCAACGGGGGGGGGCAACTATGGCTACACCTTC.

The V and J genes are TRBV5-1 and TRBJ1-1; D may be TRBD1 (6 bases). V shed 7 bases and J shed 4 bases, with 14 bases lying between them. The CDR3 consists of 13 residues. From germline, CDR1 is SGHRS and CDR2 YFSETQ. Here the CDR3 reads CASRGGLGTEAFF. The CDR3, as DNA: TGCGCCAGCCGGGGGGGGCTCGGCACTGAAGCTTTCTTT.

This CDR3 reads CASSYARRLGSAYEQYF. In nucleotides, the CDR3 is TGTGCCAGCAGTTACGCCCGTCGACTAGGTAGCGCCTACGAGCAGTACTTC. V usage is TRBV6-2 or TRBV6-3 and J usage is TRBJ2-7; the D gene is possibly TRBD2 (6 bases). In germline, CDR1 is MNHEY, CDR2 SVGEGT. V lost 2 bases to trimming and J lost 2 bases, with 19 bases between them. There are 17 residues in the CDR3.

The chain is built from TRBV28 and TRBJ1-5, with 10 bases matching TRBD1. V dropped 6 bases and J dropped 6; count of bases not matched to a gene: 11. CDR3 length: 16 residues. Germline loops: CDR1 MDHEN, CDR2 SYDVKM. CDR3 amino acids: CASRNGDRGVRQPQHF. The CDR3, as DNA: TGTGCCAGCAGGAATGGGGACAGGGGCGTACGTCAGCCCCAGCATTTT.

The table lists this clone with a few counts. This chain uses TRBV7-8 with TRBJ2-1; D perhaps matches TRBD2 (6 bases). CDR1 and CDR2 (germline): SGHVS, FQNEAQ. V lost 6 bases, J lost 7 bases, and 13 bases lay in between. This CDR3 has 13 amino acids. CDR3 in DNA: TGTGCCAGCAGTTACGGGAGTTCTAATGAGCAGTTCTTC. Residues: CASSYGSSNEQFF.

The chain couples TRBV19 to TRBJ2-7; possible D gene TRBD1, 9 bases. Deletions cut 7 bases from V and 4 bases from J, with 23 bases between. Germline CDR1 and CDR2: LNHDA and SQIVND (reference sequence). This CDR3 spans 16 amino acids. Here the CDR3 DNA reads TGTGCCAGTAAGACAGGGGGGACTAGTTCCGGATACGAGCAGTACTTC. Amino acids: CASKTGGTSSGYEQYF.

The chain recombines TRBV28 with TRBJ2-7; D is undetermined. CDR3 length: 10 residues. Trimming took off 10 bases at V and 5 bases at J, with 9 bases between the two ends. Looked up from germline, CDR1 is MDHEN and CDR2 is SYDVKM. This CDR3 is CATLFDEQYF. CDR3 bases: TGTGCCACCCTGTTTGACGAGCAGTACTTC.

This clone turned up a few times. V is TRBV6-5 and J is TRBJ2-7; 7 nucleotides match TRBD2. Trimming cost V 0 bases and J 0 bases; bases outside gene matches: 2. Germline V gene sequence: CDR1 MNHEY, CDR2 SVGAGI. This CDR3 has 15 residues. In DNA, the CDR3 is TGTGCCAGCAGTTACTCATCGGGGGGCTCCTACGAGCAGTACTTC. Translating gives CASSYSSGGSYEQYF.

The gene calls are TRBV10-3 and TRBJ2-7, with TRBD1 matching over 9 bases. Losses at the gene ends were 5 bases for V and 0 bases for J; bases not matched to a gene: 5. The CDR3 totals 15 residues. Germline-derived CDR1 and CDR2 are ENHRY and SYGVKD. The CDR3 DNA reads TGTGCCATCAGTATAGGGACAGGGAGCTCCTACGAGCAGTACTTC. Protein sequence: CAISIGTGSSYEQYF.

The V and J genes are TRBV9 and TRBJ2-3, with a tentative D call TRBD2 (6 bases). The length of the CDR3 is 16 residues. Trimming cost V 1 base and J 4 bases, with 16 bases left between them. The germline V gene has CDR1 SGDLS and CDR2 YYNGEE. Written as DNA, the CDR3 is TGTGCCAGCAGCGTAAGTGTCGGGGGTGGCGCAGATACGCAGTATTTT. Protein: CASSVSVGGGADTQYF.

A single count supports this clone. The rearrangement joins TRBV7-2 to TRBJ2-7, with unresolved D. The CDR3 totals 15 residues. Between the trimmed V and J ends, which lost 5 bases and 5 bases, there was a span of 19 bases. The germline V gene has CDR1 SGHTA and CDR2 FQGNSA. DNA for the CDR3: TGTGCCAGCAGCAAGAAGTGGTCAGCGAGCCACGAGCAGTACTTC. Amino acids: CASSKKWSASHEQYF. Drawing the rest from reference TRBV7-2 and TRBJ2-7, the complete variable domain is GAGVSQSPSNKVTEKGKDVELRCDPISGHTALYWYRQSLGQGLEFLIYFQGNSAPDKSGLPSDRFSAERTGGSVSTLTIQRTQQEDSAVYLCASSKKWSASHEQYFGPGTRLTVT.

DNA for the CDR3: TGTGCCAGCAGCAAAGCCTCGGGGGTAAAAGCTTTCTTT. Protein sequence: CASSKASGVKAFF. The chain combines TRBV21-1 with TRBJ1-1. TRBV21-1 counts as a pseudogene. The CDR3 runs to 13 residues.

J is TRBJ1-2 and V is TRBV7-2; D may be TRBD1 (6 bases). V was trimmed by 1 base and J by 2 bases, leaving 11 bases between them. CDR3 length: 15 amino acids. From germline, CDR1 is SGHTA and CDR2 FQGNSA. Here the CDR3 DNA reads TGTGCCAGCAGCTTAGGAAGCAGGGGCAACTATGGCTACACCTTC. Its protein is CASSLGSRGNYGYTF. Filled out from reference TRBV7-2 and TRBJ1-2, the complete variable domain reads GAGVSQSPSNKVTEKGKDVELRCDPISGHTALYWYRQSLGQGLEFLIYFQGNSAPDKSGLPSDRFSAERTGGSVSTLTIQRTQQEDSAVYLCASSLGSRGNYGYTFGSGTRLTVV.

The chain carries TRBV6-2 or TRBV6-3 and TRBJ2-1; the match to TRBD2 covers 9 bases. There are 18 residues in the CDR3. CDR1 is MNHEY and CDR2 is SVGEGT in the germline V gene. The V and J ends lost 0 bases and 3 bases, in that order; junction bases with no gene match: 9. Here the CDR3 DNA reads TGTGCCAGCAGTTACTCAGGGAGACTAGCGGAGCTCTACAATGAGCAGTTCTTC. It yields the protein CASSYSGRLAELYNEQFF.

The chain carries TRBV2 and TRBJ1-2; D may be TRBD1 (5 bases). V shed 4 bases and J shed 13 bases, with 16 bases lying between them. The CDR3 has 12 amino acids. The germline V gene has CDR1 SNHLY and CDR2 FYNNEI. The CDR3 sequence: CASSGGRAEGTF. CDR3 DNA: TGTGCCAGCAGTGGTGGCAGGGCCGAAGGCACCTTC.

This clone appeared a single time. The gene calls are TRBV15 and TRBJ2-7; D may be TRBD1 (5 bases). Trimming removed 0 bases from V and 1 base from J, with 7 bases in between. This CDR3 region has 14 residues. The germline V gene has CDR1 LNHNV and CDR2 YYDKDF (reference sequence). CDR3 bases: TGTGCCACCAGCAGAGACACAGGATCCTACGAGCAGTACTTC. Translating it yields CATSRDTGSYEQYF.

The chain carries TRBV7-3 and TRBJ2-3; TRBD1 might be the D (5 bases). The germline V and J ends were trimmed by 5 bases and 0 bases, with 6 bases remaining between them. This CDR3 is built from 13 residues. Germline CDR1 reads SGHTA; CDR2 reads FQGTGA. The CDR3 nucleotides are TGTGCCAGCAGCGACAGAAGCACAGATACGCAGTATTTT. Its protein product is CASSDRSTDTQYF.

V is TRBV28 and J is TRBJ2-7; TRBD2 agrees at 8 bases. J was trimmed by 6 bases and V by 3 bases; bases with no gene match: 1. Germline CDR1 reads MDHEN; CDR2 reads SYDVKM. The CDR3 sequence is 12 residues long. The chain's CDR3 is CASSFGGGEQYF. The CDR3 DNA sequence: TGTGCCAGCAGTTTCGGGGGGGGCGAGCAGTACTTC.